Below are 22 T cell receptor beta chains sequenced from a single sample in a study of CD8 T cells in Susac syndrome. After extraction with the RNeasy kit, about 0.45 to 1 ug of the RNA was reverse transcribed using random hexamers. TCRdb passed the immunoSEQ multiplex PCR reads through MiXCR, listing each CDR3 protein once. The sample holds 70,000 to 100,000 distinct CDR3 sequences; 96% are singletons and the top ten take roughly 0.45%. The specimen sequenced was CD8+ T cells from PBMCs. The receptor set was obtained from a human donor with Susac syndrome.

This chain's CDR3 is CSVEVAGRSGARYEQYF. Written as DNA, the CDR3 is TGCAGCGTTGAAGTAGCCGGGAGGAGTGGGGCTCGGTACGAGCAGTACTTC. This chain connects TRBV29-1 to TRBJ2-7, with 7 nucleotides matching TRBD2. Trimming at V came to 1 base and at J to 4 bases, leaving 16 bases not matched to a gene. The CDR3 covers 17 residues. CDR1 is SQVTM and CDR2 is ANQGSEA in the germline V gene.

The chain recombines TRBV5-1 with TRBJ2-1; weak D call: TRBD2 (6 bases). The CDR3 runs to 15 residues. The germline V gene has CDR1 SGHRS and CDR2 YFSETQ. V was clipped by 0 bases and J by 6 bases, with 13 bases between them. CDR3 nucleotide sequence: TGCGCCAGCAGCTTGGTTGGGAGGAACTGCAATGAGCAGTTCTTC. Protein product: CASSLVGRNCNEQFF.

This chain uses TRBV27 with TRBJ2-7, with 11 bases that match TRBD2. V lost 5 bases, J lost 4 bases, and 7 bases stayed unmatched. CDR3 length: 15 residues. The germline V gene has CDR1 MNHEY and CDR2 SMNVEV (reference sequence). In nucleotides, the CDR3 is TGTGCCAGCAGTGGCGGGACTAGCGGCTCTTACGAGCAGTACTTC. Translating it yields CASSGGTSGSYEQYF.

The CDR3 nucleotides are TGTGCCAGCAGCAACAGGGGGATTCCTTCGGGGCAGTTCTTC. Translating it yields CASSNRGIPSGQFF. The genes are TRBV5-7 and TRBJ2-1, with 8 bases matching TRBD1. TRBV5-7 falls under the ORF class, with uncertain function. V was pared by 4 bases and J by 12 bases, with 12 bases of the junction left unmatched. The CDR3 sequence is 14 residues long.

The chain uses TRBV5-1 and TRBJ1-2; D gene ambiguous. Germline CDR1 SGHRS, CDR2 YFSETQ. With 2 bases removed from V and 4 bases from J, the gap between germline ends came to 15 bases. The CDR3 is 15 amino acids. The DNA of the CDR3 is TGCGCCAGCAGCTTTGGGCAGGCAGCCTTCTATGGCTACACCTTC. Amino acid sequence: CASSFGQAAFYGYTF.

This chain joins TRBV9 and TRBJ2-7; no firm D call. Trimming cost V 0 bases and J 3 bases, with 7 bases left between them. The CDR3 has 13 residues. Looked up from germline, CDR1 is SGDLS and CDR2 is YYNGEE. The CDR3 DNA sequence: TGTGCCAGCAGCGTAGAATCGGACTACGAGCAGTACTTC. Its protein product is CASSVESDYEQYF.

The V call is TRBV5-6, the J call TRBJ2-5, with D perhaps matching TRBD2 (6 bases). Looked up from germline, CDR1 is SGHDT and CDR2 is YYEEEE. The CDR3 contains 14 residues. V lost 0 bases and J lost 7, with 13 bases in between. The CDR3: CASSLGNGGRTQYF. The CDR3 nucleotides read TGTGCCAGCAGCTTGGGGAACGGGGGACGGACCCAGTACTTC. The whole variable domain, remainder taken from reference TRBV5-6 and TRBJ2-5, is DAGVTQSPTHLIKTRGQQVTLRCSPKSGHDTVSWYQQALGQGPQFIFQYYEEEERQRGNFPDRFSGHQFPNYSSELNVNALLLGDSALYLCASSLGNGGRTQYFGPGTRLLVL.

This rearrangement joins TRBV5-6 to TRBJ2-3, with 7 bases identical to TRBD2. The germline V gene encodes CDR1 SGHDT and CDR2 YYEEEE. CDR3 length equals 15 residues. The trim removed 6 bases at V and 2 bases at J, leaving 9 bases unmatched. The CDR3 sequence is CASTPGGSYTDTQYF. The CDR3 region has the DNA TGTGCCAGCACCCCGGGAGGCAGCTACACAGATACGCAGTATTTT.

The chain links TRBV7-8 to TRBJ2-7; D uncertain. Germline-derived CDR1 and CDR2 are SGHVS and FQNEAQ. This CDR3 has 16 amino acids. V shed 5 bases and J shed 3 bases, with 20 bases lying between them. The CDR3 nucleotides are TGTGCCAGCAGCCGACTGTATTCATATGTAGTCTACGAGCAGTACTTC. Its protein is CASSRLYSYVVYEQYF.

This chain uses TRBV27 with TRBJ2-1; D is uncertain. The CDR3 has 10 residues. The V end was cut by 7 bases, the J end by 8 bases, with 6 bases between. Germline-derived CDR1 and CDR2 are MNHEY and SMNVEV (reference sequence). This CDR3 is CASTRDEQFF. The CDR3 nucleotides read TGTGCCAGCACCCGCGATGAGCAGTTCTTC.

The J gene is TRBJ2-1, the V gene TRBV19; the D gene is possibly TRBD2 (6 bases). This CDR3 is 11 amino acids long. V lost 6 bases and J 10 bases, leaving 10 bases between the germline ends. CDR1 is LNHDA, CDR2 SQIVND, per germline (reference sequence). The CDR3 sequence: CASRTGLEQFF. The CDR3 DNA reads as TGTGCCAGTAGAACCGGACTAGAGCAGTTCTTC. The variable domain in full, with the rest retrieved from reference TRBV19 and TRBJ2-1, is DGGITQSPKYLFRKEGQNVTLSCEQNLNHDAMYWYRQDPGQGLRLIYYSQIVNDFQKGDIAEGYSVSREKKESFPLTVTSAQKNPTAFYLCASRTGLEQFFGPGTRLTVL.

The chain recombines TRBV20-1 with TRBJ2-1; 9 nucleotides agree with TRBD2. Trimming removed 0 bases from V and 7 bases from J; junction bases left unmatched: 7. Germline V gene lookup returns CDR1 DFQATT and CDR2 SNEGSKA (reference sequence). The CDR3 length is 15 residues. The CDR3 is CSAREAGGRVNEQFF. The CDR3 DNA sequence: TGCAGTGCTAGAGAAGCGGGAGGTCGGGTTAATGAGCAGTTCTTC.

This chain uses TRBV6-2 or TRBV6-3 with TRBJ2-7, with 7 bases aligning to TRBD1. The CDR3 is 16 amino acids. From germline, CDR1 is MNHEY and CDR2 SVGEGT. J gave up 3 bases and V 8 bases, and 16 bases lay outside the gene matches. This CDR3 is CASSNTQGKGFYEQYF. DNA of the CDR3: TGTGCCAGCTCCAACACACAGGGGAAGGGATTCTACGAGCAGTACTTC.

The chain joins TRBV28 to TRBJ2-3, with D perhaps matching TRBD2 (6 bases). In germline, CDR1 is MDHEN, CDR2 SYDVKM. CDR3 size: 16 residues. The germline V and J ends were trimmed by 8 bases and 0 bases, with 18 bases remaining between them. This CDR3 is CASGWSAGSSTDTQYF. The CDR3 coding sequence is TGTGCCAGCGGTTGGAGTGCGGGGTCTAGCACAGATACGCAGTATTTT. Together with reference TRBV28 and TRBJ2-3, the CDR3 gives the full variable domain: DVKVTQSSRYLVKRTGEKVFLECVQDMDHENMFWYRQDPGLGLRLIYFSYDVKMKEKGDIPEGYSVSREKKERFSLILESASTNQTSMYLCASGWSAGSSTDTQYFGPGTRLTVL.

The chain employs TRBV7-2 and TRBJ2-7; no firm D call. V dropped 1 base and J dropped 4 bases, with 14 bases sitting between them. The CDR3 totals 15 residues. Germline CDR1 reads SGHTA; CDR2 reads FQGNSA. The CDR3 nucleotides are TGTGCCAGCAGCTTAGATGGGTTCCCTACTTACGAGCAGTACTTC. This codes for CASSLDGFPTYEQYF.

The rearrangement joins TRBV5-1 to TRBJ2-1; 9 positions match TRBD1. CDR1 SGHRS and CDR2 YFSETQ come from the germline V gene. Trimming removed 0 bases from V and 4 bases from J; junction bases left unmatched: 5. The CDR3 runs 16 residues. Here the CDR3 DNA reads TGCGCCAGCAGCTTGGAAGTGGGGACAGGGTACAATGAGCAGTTCTTC. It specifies CASSLEVGTGYNEQFF.

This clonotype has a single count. Here the CDR3 reads CSAAPDYGTDTQYF. For the CDR3, the DNA is TGCAGTGCTGCCCCGGACTACGGGACAGATACGCAGTATTTT. The rearrangement uses TRBV20-1 and TRBJ2-3; possible D gene TRBD2, 6 bases. CDR1 DFQATT and CDR2 SNEGSKA come from the germline V gene (reference sequence). Deletions cut 5 bases from V and 3 bases from J, with 15 bases between. CDR3 length equals 14 residues.

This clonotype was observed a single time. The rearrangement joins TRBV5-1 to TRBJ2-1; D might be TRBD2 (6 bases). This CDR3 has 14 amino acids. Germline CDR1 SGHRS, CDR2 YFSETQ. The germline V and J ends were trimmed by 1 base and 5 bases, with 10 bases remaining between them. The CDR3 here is CASSLNLADNEQFF. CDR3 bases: TGCGCCAGCAGCTTGAACTTAGCGGACAATGAGCAGTTCTTC.

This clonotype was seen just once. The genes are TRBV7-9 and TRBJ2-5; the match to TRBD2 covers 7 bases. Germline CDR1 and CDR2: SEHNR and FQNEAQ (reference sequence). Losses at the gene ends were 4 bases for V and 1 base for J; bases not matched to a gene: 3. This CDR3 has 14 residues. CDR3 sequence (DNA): TGTGCCAGCAGCTCTTCTAGCGGCCAAGAGACCCAGTACTTC. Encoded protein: CASSSSSGQETQYF. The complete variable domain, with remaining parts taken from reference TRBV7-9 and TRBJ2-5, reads DTGVSQNPRHKITKRGQNVTFRCDPISEHNRLYWYRQTLGQGPEFLTYFQNEAQLEKSRLLSDRFSAERPKGSFSTLEIQRTEQGDSAMYLCASSSSSGQETQYFGPGTRLLVL.

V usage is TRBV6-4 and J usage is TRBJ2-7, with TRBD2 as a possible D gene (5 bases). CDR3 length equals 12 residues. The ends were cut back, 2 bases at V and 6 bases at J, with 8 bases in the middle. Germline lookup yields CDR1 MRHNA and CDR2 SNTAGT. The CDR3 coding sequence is TGTGCCAGCAGTGACCGCCGGGGCGAGCAGTACGTC. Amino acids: CASSDRRGEQYV.

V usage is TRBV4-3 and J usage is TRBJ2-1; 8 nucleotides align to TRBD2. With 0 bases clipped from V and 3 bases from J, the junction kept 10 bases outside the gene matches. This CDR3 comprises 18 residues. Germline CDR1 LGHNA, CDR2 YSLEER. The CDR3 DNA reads TGCGCCAGCAGCCAAGATCGAAGTATAGCGGGGTACTACAATGAGCAGTTCTTC. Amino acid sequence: CASSQDRSIAGYYNEQFF.

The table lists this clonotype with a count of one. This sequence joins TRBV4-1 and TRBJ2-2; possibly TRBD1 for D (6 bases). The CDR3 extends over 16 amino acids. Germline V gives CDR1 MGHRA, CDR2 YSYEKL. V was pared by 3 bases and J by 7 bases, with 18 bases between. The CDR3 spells CASSQDQQGVLGELFF. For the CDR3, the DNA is TGCGCCAGCAGCCAGGATCAACAGGGAGTACTCGGGGAGCTGTTTTTT.